This T cell receptor (beta chain) was sequenced during a study of blood T cell repertoires in COVID-19 (dated by TCRdb to about 2020). At the level of the whole study: Samples from collaborators originated in the United States, Italy and Spain and spanned both the acute and convalescent phases of COVID-19. Where available, HLA class I and class II types were taken from metadata supplied by the sample provider and were not determined by assay-based typing. Samples were obtained from the ongoing ImmuneRACE study (first 160 participants) and from approximately 1,200 subjects provided by 6 global collaborators. The dataset comprised deeply sampled blood TCRbeta repertoires from subjects exposed to, actively infected with, or recovered from COVID-19. A de-identified subject ID, COVID-19 status, age in years and sex were almost always included in the sample metadata. The prospective study material was composed of cDNA or gDNA derived from T cells, B-cell-depleted T cells, or PBMCs. The repertoires were released in a freely available public database meant as a resource for research on the immune response to SARS-CoV-2.

General study outcomes and caveats: How much clinical and demographic metadata was included differed by source and by participant, and the metadata was provided uncurated.

Whole blood was collected in K2EDTA tubes by collaborating institutions according to the institutions' own protocols. For TCRbeta analysis, collaborators shipped samples as frozen whole blood, isolated PBMCs, or DNA extracted from either of those sample types. Based on the germline V gene, the CDR1 and CDR2 sequences are MDHEN and SYDVKM. Inclusive of the bounding cysteine and phenylalanine, the CDR3 is 15 residues long. The retained sequence is limited to the CDR3, 45 bases, with the frame set at the first base. V is pruned by 4 bases and J by 7 bases, leaving 5 bases of the junction without a gene match. Worth noting for this clone: This clone's antigen is unknown. Base qualities were left out, and no much larger clone turns up one base away.

TCRbeta CDR3 regions were amplified from genomic DNA by means of the immunoSEQ Assay, a bias-controlled multiplex PCR. The study's own analysis went as follows. The number of nucleated cells in each sample was estimated from the amplification of reference gene primers within the assay. Sequence reads were collapsed and filtered to measure the absolute abundance of every unique TCRbeta CDR3 rearrangement. For each sample, productive Simpson clonality was calculated as the square root of Simpson's diversity index over productive rearrangements. What TCRdb holds here is the immuneACCESS table cut down to in-frame rearrangements. Part of the clones is not present; checked against another copy, under half of the missing clones reflect an unresolved V gene, and the others are unexplained. V, J and clone size are those of that table, while D and trimming were read from the DNA. The sample profile shows tens of thousands of clones; around 80% of them were found once. Roughly 2.7% of the sample rests with the top ten.

The clonotype comes from a middle-aged man with acute or convalescent COVID-19. The sequencing sample was made of peripheral blood. Here the chain combines TRBV28 and TRBJ2-1, with 12 bases matching TRBD2. The CDR3: CASSSPGLAGNEQFF. The bases are TGTGCCAGCAGTTCCCCCGGACTAGCGGGGAATGAGCAGTTCTTC.